This TCR beta chain comes out of a study of blood T cells in healthy people across ages (dated by TCRdb to 2014 to 2015). The study in broad terms: Template switching captured roughly one uniquely barcoded TCR beta cDNA molecule per two T cells in model experiments. To track age-related changes in TCR beta repertoire diversity, the study relied on deep sequencing normalized with unique cDNA molecular identifiers. Donors of different ages were randomly distributed across sequencing lanes to avoid experimental bias. The donors were divided into four age groups: young (average approximately 16 years), middle-aged (over 35), aged (around 67) and long-lived (about 79). For two donors (one aged 18 to 30 and one aged 80 or older), the study analyzed two additional independent replicas of 1 million unique cDNA reads from the same blood draw.

The receptor library was made with 5' RACE. Sequencer: Illumina HiSeq 2500. A second PCR of about 7 to 12 cycles was run with a J-beta primer mix and a sample-barcoded 5' primer. Each TCR beta cDNA molecule received a unique molecular identifier from a template-switch 5' adaptor carrying 12 random nucleotides. At least 2.5 million CDR3-containing paired-end reads were obtained from each sample. The Mint cDNA synthesis kit, primed by a TRBC-specific oligonucleotide, was used to synthesize first-strand cDNA from all RNA. Following uracil-DNA glycosylase treatment, a first 18-cycle PCR with universal primers M1SS and BC2_uni_R was performed on all cDNA. In the paper's pipeline: Normalization of each sample was performed by random selection of 1 million high-quality reads, each carrying a distinct molecular identifier. Instead of being binned into consensus sequences, reads with shared molecular identifiers were discarded. MiTCR, run with a Q25 quality threshold and the strictest error-elimination algorithm, handled CDR3 identification, clonotype clustering and error correction. A nonparametric unseen species model with Euler transformation was used to estimate a lower bound on total TCR beta diversity. TCRdb's own reprocessing of the public reads used fastp at Q25 and MiXCR and kept productive beta chains. Every CDR3 protein is listed once, alongside the most common genes and DNA of its rows. The V and J calls and clone size are TCRdb's, not the authors'. Here the sample has approximately 800,000 distinct CDR3 sequences; less than 70% occur a single time. The biggest ten clones account for under 50% of the sample.

Points on this clonotype: What this receptor recognizes is not known. The input lacks base qualities; no much larger clone sits a single base away.

Study-wide findings and limitations: There was a strong correlation between observed TCR beta diversity and the percentage of naive T cells measured by flow cytometry. Because the CMV infection status of the donors was unknown, age-related changes in expanded clonotypes may potentially have been confounded. Estimates of total diversity from one million sequenced T cells were regarded as lower bounds and underestimates. As age increased, observed TCR beta diversity per million T cells dropped in a roughly linear way, and a significant reduction was already evident by age 40. Since profiling was done on bulk unsorted PBMCs, naive and antigen-experienced compartments could not be conclusively compared. Compared with the aged group, the long-lived group had more naive CD4+ T cells, fewer expanded clones and increased TCR diversity, suggesting age selection.

Deletion took 8 bases off V and 2 bases off J, with a span of 12 bases between the germline ends. The CDR3 spans 14 residues, from the cysteine through the phenylalanine. Only the CDR3 portion is preserved as DNA: 42 bases, with reading frame beginning at the first base. Looking up the germline V gene yields CDR1 SGHTA and CDR2 FQGNSA. Systemically healthy Caucasian individuals from Russia, 39 in total and aged roughly 6 to 95 years, were included as donors. Each donor gave about 9.8 milliliters of peripheral blood, drawn into EDTA-treated Vacutainer tubes. Ficoll-Paque density-gradient centrifugation was used to isolate PBMCs, with at least 7 million per sample. Total RNA, at least 5 micrograms per sample, was extracted from PBMCs with Trizol reagent. Naive CD45RAhigh/CD27high T cell percentages were measured by flow cytometry on a PBMC aliquot from every donor.

The material sequenced was blood. Here the chain combines TRBV7-2 and TRBJ2-2; TRBD1 is possibly the D segment (6 matching bases). The sequence was collected from a man at least 80 years old in good health. The nucleotide sequence reads TGTGCCAGCCCCAGGGGACAAAACACCGGGGAGCTGTTTTTT. Translated, it reads CASPRGQNTGELFF.